Shown below are 21 T cell receptor beta chains from a single sample sequenced in a study of blood T cell repertoires in COVID-19. Assay used: immunoSEQ multiplex PCR; TCRdb lists only in-frame clones, some missing. The sample holds some 180,000 clones, more than 70% seen once. What was sequenced was PBMCs or T cells enriched from blood (not recorded which). The origin of the receptors is a middle-aged man who had recovered from COVID-19.

The chain has TRBV6-5 and TRBJ1-5; TRBD1 matches at 7 bases. Germline CDR1 MNHEY, CDR2 SVGAGI. The CDR3 extends over 12 amino acids. V was clipped by 5 bases and J by 7 bases; unmatched bases: 2. The CDR3 DNA sequence: TGTGCCAGCAGTCGACAGGGACAGCCCCAGCATTTT. Translated, it gives CASSRQGQPQHF.

The rearrangement links TRBV10-3 to TRBJ1-3; D is undetermined. Between the trimmed V and J ends, which lost 3 bases and 1 base, there was a span of 7 bases. CDR3 length: 14 residues. Germline-derived CDR1 and CDR2 are ENHRY and SYGVKD. CDR3 in amino acids: CAISEWQSGNTIYF. The CDR3 bases are TGTGCCATCAGTGAATGGCAGTCTGGAAACACCATATATTTT.

This chain connects TRBV6-5 to TRBJ2-7; D perhaps matches TRBD1 (5 bases). The ends were cut back, 8 bases at V and 3 bases at J, with 11 bases in the middle. CDR1 and CDR2 from the germline V gene are MNHEY and SVGAGI. CDR3 length: 12 amino acids. CDR3 in DNA: TGTGCCAGCCTGCCTACAGGCTACGAGCAGTACTTC. This translates into CASLPTGYEQYF.

J is TRBJ1-4 and V is TRBV9; TRBD1 might be the D (5 bases). The CDR3 is 16 residues long. Germline loops: CDR1 SGDLS, CDR2 YYNGEE. Trimming left V 4 bases short and J 0 bases short, with 13 bases between. The CDR3 region is CASSPRQFATNEKLFF. DNA of the CDR3: TGTGCCAGCAGCCCCAGACAGTTTGCAACTAATGAAAAACTGTTTTTT.

This chain joins TRBV19 and TRBJ2-1, with 9 nucleotides matching TRBD1. The CDR3 runs to 14 residues. The V gene end was trimmed by 4 bases and the J gene end by 12 bases; junction bases not matched to a gene: 10. CDR1 LNHDA and CDR2 SQIVND come from the germline V gene (reference sequence). The DNA of the CDR3 is TGTGCCAGTAGTACCGCCCGGGACAGGGACTGGCAGTTCTTC. It translates to CASSTARDRDWQFF.

This clone has just a few counts. The chain links TRBV24-1 to TRBJ2-2; no reliable D call. The V end lost 3 bases, the J end lost 4 bases, and 8 bases lay between the germline ends. Germline CDR1 KGHDR, CDR2 SFDVKD. The CDR3 has 14 residues. Here the CDR3 reads CATSDPRSTGELFF. For the CDR3, the DNA is TGTGCCACCAGTGATCCTAGGAGCACCGGGGAGCTGTTTTTT.

This chain joins TRBV27 and TRBJ2-1; 8 positions match TRBD2. This CDR3 region has 15 residues. V lost 2 bases to trimming and J lost 6 bases; unmatched junction nucleotides: 6. Germline-derived CDR1 and CDR2 are MNHEY and SMNVEV (reference sequence). The CDR3 sequence: CASSLRGTSFNEQFF. The CDR3 DNA sequence: TGTGCCAGCAGTTTACGCGGGACTAGTTTCAATGAGCAGTTCTTC.

This sequence joins TRBV5-6 and TRBJ1-1, with a tentative D call TRBD1 (6 bases). V was cut by 3 bases and J by 3 bases, with 6 bases left in between. Germline CDR1 and CDR2: SGHDT and YYEEEE. The CDR3 has 12 residues. The CDR3 loop is CASSWTDTEAFF. The CDR3, as DNA: TGTGCCAGCAGCTGGACAGACACTGAAGCTTTCTTT.

The V gene is TRBV18, the J gene TRBJ2-1, with TRBD2 matching over 11 bases. Trimming removed 3 bases from V and 9 bases from J; junction bases left unmatched: 7. This CDR3 has 15 residues. CDR1 is KGHSH and CDR2 is LQKENI in the germline V gene. The CDR3 loop is CASSPLAGGPGEQFF. The DNA for the CDR3 is TGTGCCAGCTCACCCTTAGCGGGGGGGCCTGGTGAGCAGTTCTTC.

In its sample, this clone was seen a few times. The chain is built from TRBV30 and TRBJ1-5; 7 positions match TRBD1. V was clipped by 5 bases and J by 7 bases; unmatched bases: 8. The CDR3 contains 13 residues. Germline V lookup: CDR1 GTSNPN, CDR2 SVGIG (reference sequence). This CDR3 reads CAWATGVEQPQHF. CDR3 nucleotides: TGTGCCTGGGCCACAGGGGTAGAACAGCCCCAGCATTTT.

This chain links TRBV9 with TRBJ2-3, with TRBD1 matching 7 bases. The CDR3 has 16 residues. The V segment lost 4 bases and the J segment 1 base; nucleotides outside the gene matches: 9. CDR1 and CDR2 (germline): SGDLS, YYNGEE. CDR3 sequence: CASSPNRQGRTDTQYF. The CDR3 DNA is TGTGCCAGCAGCCCCAATCGACAGGGACGCACAGATACGCAGTATTTT.

Note on this clone: Other DNA variants within this sample encode the same CDR3. This chain uses TRBV11-3 with TRBJ1-1, with 7 nucleotides matching TRBD1. The V segment lost 2 bases and the J segment 11 bases; nucleotides outside the gene matches: 5. Germline-derived CDR1 and CDR2 are SGHNT and YENEEA. CDR3 length equals 12 residues. CDR3 sequence reads: CASSLPTGEAFF. CDR3 DNA sequence: TGTGCCAGCAGCTTACCTACAGGGGAGGCTTTCTTT.

The chain carries TRBV28 and TRBJ2-1, with 9 bases that match TRBD2. The CDR3 totals 13 residues. CDR1 and CDR2 (germline): MDHEN, SYDVKM. The CDR3 bases are TGTGATTATAGCGGGAGATTCGTCAATGAGCAGTTCTTC. Translating gives CDYSGRFVNEQFF.

This clone was seen just once. CDR3 sequence reads: CASSEVLGGSSYNSPLHF. The DNA of the CDR3 is TGTGCCAGCAGTGAAGTACTCGGGGGAAGCTCCTATAATTCACCCCTCCACTTT. This chain links TRBV6-1 with TRBJ1-6, with D perhaps TRBD1 (5 bases). Germline V gene sequence: CDR1 MNHNS, CDR2 SASEGT. The CDR3 is 18 residues long. Between the trimmed V and J ends, which lost 1 base and 0 bases, there was a span of 13 bases.

The chain recombines TRBV6-5 with TRBJ1-6; D is perhaps TRBD1 (5 bases). V was trimmed by 6 bases and J by 6 bases, leaving 12 bases between them. Per germline, CDR1 MNHEY and CDR2 SVGAGI. The CDR3 totals 14 residues. CDR3 sequence reads: CASRKAGRNSPLHF. CDR3 in DNA: TGTGCCAGCAGAAAGGCAGGGCGTAATTCACCCCTCCACTTT.

The rearrangement joins TRBV6-2 or TRBV6-3 to TRBJ2-7; tentatively, D is TRBD1 (5 bases). The germline V and J ends were trimmed by 4 bases and 2 bases, with 12 bases remaining between them. The germline V gene encodes CDR1 MNHEY and CDR2 SVGEGT. This CDR3 has 14 amino acids. CDR3 sequence reads: CASSFSRGTYEQYF. The DNA for the CDR3 is TGTGCCAGCAGTTTTTCTAGGGGTACCTACGAGCAGTACTTC.

V usage is TRBV18 and J usage is TRBJ2-7, with D possibly TRBD2 on 5 matching bases. Germline CDR1 reads KGHSH; CDR2 reads LQKENI. The CDR3 is 13 residues long. V was trimmed by 5 bases and J by 3 bases, leaving 11 bases between them. The chain's CDR3 is CASSEGRNYEQYF. In nucleotides, the CDR3 is TGTGCCAGCTCAGAGGGCCGAAACTACGAGCAGTACTTC.

The chain joins TRBV5-1 to TRBJ1-6, with D possibly matching TRBD1 (6 bases). The CDR3 loop spans 20 amino acids. The germline V gene encodes CDR1 SGHRS and CDR2 YFSETQ. The V end was cut by 3 bases, the J end by 0 bases, with 22 bases between. The CDR3 loop reads CASSSGRQDLRSSYNSPLHF. The CDR3 nucleotides are TGCGCCAGCAGCTCGGGGCGACAGGACCTACGCAGCTCCTATAATTCACCCCTCCACTTT. Using reference TRBV5-1 and TRBJ1-6 for the parts outside the CDR3, the full variable domain is KAGVTQTPRYLIKTRGQQVTLSCSPISGHRSVSWYQQTPGQGLQFLFEYFSETQRNKGNFPGRFSGRQFSNSRSEMNVSTLELGDSALYLCASSSGRQDLRSSYNSPLHFGNGTRLTVT.

This sequence joins TRBV9 and TRBJ2-1; D gene unclear. The germline gives CDR1 SGDLS, CDR2 YYNGEE. This CDR3 has 13 amino acids. The ends were cut back, 3 bases at V and 3 bases at J, with 7 bases in the middle. The CDR3 nucleotides are TGTGCCAGCAGCGGCGGTGGCTACAATGAGCAGTTCTTC. This encodes CASSGGGYNEQFF.

The gene calls are TRBV5-5 and TRBJ2-7, with 7 bases lining up with TRBD1. The trim removed 3 bases at V and 2 bases at J, leaving 5 bases unmatched. The CDR3 consists of 14 residues. Per germline, CDR1 SGHKS and CDR2 YYEKEE (reference sequence). CDR3 DNA sequence: TGTGCCAGCAGCTACTGGGACAGACCCTACGAGCAGTACTTC. Amino acid sequence: CASSYWDRPYEQYF. The variable domain in full, with the rest retrieved from reference TRBV5-5 and TRBJ2-7, is DAGVTQSPTHLIKTRGQQVTLRCSPISGHKSVSWYQQVLGQGPQFIFQYYEKEERGRGNFPDRFSARQFPNYSSELNVNALLLGDSALYLCASSYWDRPYEQYFGPGTRLTVT.

This sequence joins TRBV7-8 and TRBJ1-2; 8 bases match TRBD1. Germline values: CDR1 SGHVS, CDR2 FQNEAQ. J lost 3 bases, V lost 1 base, and 7 bases had no gene match. The CDR3 spans 16 residues. CDR3 coding DNA: TGTGCCAGCAGCTTAGGCAGGACAGGGAGGGACTATGGCTACACCTTC. It specifies CASSLGRTGRDYGYTF.